This TCR beta chain was sequenced for a study of T-cell memory formation after mild COVID-19. Via MiXCR, TCRdb re-called the 5' RACE reads, giving one row per CDR3 protein. The sample has fewer than 400,000 distinct CDR3 sequences; roughly 15% are singletons. The table lists this clonotype with a few counts. Germline lookup yields CDR1 LGHNA and CDR2 YSLEER. With V trimmed by 5 bases and J by 3 bases, 8 bases remained unmatched. This CDR3 has 15 amino acids. The clonotype was recovered from a man between 18 and 35 years old who had mild COVID-19 (a few samples of this study predate the infection). Cell type and time point are not known. V gene TRBV4-3 combines with J gene TRBJ2-3, with 7 bases aligning to TRBD2. Sample: PBMCs or a T cell subset sorted from them (not recorded which). For the CDR3, the DNA is TGCGCCAGCAGCGCGAACCCGGGGGGAACAGATACGCAGTATTTT. Its translation is CASSANPGGTDTQYF.